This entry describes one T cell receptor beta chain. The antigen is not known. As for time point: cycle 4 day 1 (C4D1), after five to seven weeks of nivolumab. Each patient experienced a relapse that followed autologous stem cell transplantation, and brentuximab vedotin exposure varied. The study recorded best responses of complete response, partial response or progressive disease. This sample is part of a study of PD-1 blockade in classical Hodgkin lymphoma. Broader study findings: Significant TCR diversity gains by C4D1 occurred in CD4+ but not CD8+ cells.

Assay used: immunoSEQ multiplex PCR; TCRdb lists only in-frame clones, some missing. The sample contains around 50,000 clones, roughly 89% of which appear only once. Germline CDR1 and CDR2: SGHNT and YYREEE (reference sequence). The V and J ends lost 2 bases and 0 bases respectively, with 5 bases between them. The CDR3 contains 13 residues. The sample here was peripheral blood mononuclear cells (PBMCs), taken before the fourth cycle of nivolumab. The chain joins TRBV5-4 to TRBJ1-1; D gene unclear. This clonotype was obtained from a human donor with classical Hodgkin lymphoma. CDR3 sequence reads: CASSFTLNTEAFF. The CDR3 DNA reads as TGTGCCAGCAGCTTTACACTGAACACTGAAGCTTTCTTT. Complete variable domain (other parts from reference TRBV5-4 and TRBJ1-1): ETGVTQSPTHLIKTRGQQVTLRCSSQSGHNTVSWYQQALGQGPQFIFQYYREEENGRGNFPPRFSGLQFPNYSSELNVNALELDDSALYLCASSFTLNTEAFFGQGTRLTVV.